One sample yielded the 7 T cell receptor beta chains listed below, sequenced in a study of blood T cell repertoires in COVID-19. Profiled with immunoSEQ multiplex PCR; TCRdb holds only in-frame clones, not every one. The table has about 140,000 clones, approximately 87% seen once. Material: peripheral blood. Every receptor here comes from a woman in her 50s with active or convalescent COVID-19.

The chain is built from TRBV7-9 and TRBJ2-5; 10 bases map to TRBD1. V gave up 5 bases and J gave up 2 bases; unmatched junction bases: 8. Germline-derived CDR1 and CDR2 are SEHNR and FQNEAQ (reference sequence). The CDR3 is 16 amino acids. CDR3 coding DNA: TGTGCCAGCAGCCGCGGGACAGGGGAGGTTCAAGAGACCCAGTACTTC. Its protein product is CASSRGTGEVQETQYF. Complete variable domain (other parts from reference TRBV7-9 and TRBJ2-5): DTGVSQNPRHKITKRGQNVTFRCDPISEHNRLYWYRQTLGQGPEFLTYFQNEAQLEKSRLLSDRFSAERPKGSFSTLEIQRTEQGDSAMYLCASSRGTGEVQETQYFGPGTRLLVL.

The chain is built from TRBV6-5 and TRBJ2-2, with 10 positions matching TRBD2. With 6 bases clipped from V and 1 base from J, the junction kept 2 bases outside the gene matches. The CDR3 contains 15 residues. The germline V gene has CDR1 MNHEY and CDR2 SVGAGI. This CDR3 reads CASRPSGRNTGELFF. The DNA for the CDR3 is TGTGCCAGCAGACCTAGCGGGAGGAACACCGGGGAGCTGTTTTTT.

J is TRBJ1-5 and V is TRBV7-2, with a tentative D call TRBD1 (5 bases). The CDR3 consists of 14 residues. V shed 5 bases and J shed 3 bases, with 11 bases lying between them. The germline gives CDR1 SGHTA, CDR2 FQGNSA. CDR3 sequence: CASSQGSNNQPQHF. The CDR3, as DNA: TGTGCCAGCAGCCAGGGTTCAAACAATCAGCCCCAGCATTTT.

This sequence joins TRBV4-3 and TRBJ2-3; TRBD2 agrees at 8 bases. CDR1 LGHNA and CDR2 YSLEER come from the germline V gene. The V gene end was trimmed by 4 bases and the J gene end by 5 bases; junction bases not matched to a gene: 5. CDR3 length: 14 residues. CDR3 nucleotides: TGCGCCAGCAGCCGGGGGACTAGAGGAGATACGCAGTATTTT. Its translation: CASSRGTRGDTQYF.

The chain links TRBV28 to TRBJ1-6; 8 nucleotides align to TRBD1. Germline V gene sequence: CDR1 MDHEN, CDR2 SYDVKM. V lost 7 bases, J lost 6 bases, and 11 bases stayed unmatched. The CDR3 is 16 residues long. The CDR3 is CASIWTGKRLNSPLHF. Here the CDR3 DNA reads TGTGCCAGCATCTGGACAGGGAAGAGACTTAATTCACCCCTCCACTTT.

The CDR3 DNA sequence: TGTGCCAGTAGAGGGGGAGGGAGTGGAAACACCGGGGAGCTGTTTTTT. It encodes CASRGGGSGNTGELFF. The rearrangement joins TRBV19 to TRBJ2-2; D is possibly TRBD2 (7 bases). CDR3 size: 16 residues. Germline-derived CDR1 and CDR2 are LNHDA and SQIVND (reference sequence). V dropped 6 bases and J dropped 2 bases, with 16 bases sitting between them.

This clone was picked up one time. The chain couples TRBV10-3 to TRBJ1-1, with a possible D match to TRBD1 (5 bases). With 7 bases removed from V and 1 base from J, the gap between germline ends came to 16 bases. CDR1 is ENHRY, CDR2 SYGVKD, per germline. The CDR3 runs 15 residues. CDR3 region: CAIKREPGGNTEAFF. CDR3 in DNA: TGTGCCATCAAACGAGAGCCGGGGGGGAACACTGAAGCTTTCTTT.